The 27 T cell receptor beta chains below were found in one sample sequenced in a study of spatial heterogeneity in lung cancer. TCRdb independently ran MiXCR on the 5' RACE reads; one entry per CDR3 protein. There are over 15,000 distinct CDR3 sequences in the sample; approximately 10% occur only once, and approximately 21% lies in the top ten. For these TCRs, the target antigens are not known. Study-wide results and caveats: The number of expanded tumor alpha and beta chains correlated with mutation number.

Time point defined: sample taken at primary tumor resection. This specimen was lung tumor tissue, taken at surgery. The receptors here all came from a female donor with early-stage non-small cell lung cancer.

This clonotype showed up many times. This beta chain came through as a stray read in a library set up for alpha chains, and its size says little. The rearrangement uses TRBV6-6 and TRBJ2-7; D is undetermined. Between the trimmed V and J ends, which lost 2 bases and 0 bases, there was a span of 2 bases. The CDR3 sequence is 12 residues long. Germline-derived CDR1 and CDR2 are MNHNY and SVGAGI (reference sequence). CDR3 region: CASSYSSYEQYF. The CDR3 DNA sequence: TGTGCCAGCAGTTACAGCTCCTACGAGCAGTACTTC.

In this sample, this clonotype turned up many times. This beta chain is an off-target read within a library intended for alpha chains, so its frequency means little. The J gene is TRBJ2-6, the V gene TRBV4-2; D gene unclear. Germline V gene data show CDR1 as LGHNA and CDR2 as YNFKEQ. The germline V and J ends were trimmed by 3 bases and 4 bases, with 13 bases remaining between them. CDR3 size: 16 residues. The CDR3 is CASSQLDTSGANVLTF. In DNA form, the CDR3 reads TGTGCCAGCAGCCAGCTCGATACGAGCGGGGCCAACGTCCTGACTTTC.

This clonotype was counted many times. As an off-target read in a library built for alpha chains, this beta chain has a frequency of little significance. V gene TRBV3-1 combines with J gene TRBJ1-1; D remains unclear. The germline V and J ends were trimmed by 0 bases and 0 bases, with 11 bases remaining between them. From germline, CDR1 is LGHDT and CDR2 YNNKEL (reference sequence). This CDR3 region has 16 residues. Written as DNA, the CDR3 is TGTGCCAGCAGCCAAGATCAACCAGCTATGAACACTGAAGCTTTCTTT. This codes for CASSQDQPAMNTEAFF.

In its sample, this clonotype was seen many times. Since the library was made to target alpha chains, this beta chain is a stray read and its abundance is not meaningful. V and J are TRBV15 and TRBJ2-3; the match to TRBD2 covers 9 bases. V shed 0 bases and J 5 bases; nucleotides not matched to a gene: 9. This CDR3 spans 17 amino acids. Germline lookup yields CDR1 LNHNV and CDR2 YYDKDF (reference sequence). CDR3 amino acids: CATSRDLGSSGEDTQYF. The CDR3 coding sequence is TGTGCCACCAGCAGAGATCTGGGGTCTAGCGGGGAAGATACGCAGTATTTT.

This clonotype was recorded a few times. Within a library made for alpha chains, this beta chain is off target, and its count is uninformative. The genes are TRBV5-7 and TRBJ2-1; 7 nucleotides agree with TRBD2. TRBV5-7 is filed as an ORF, its function uncertain. There are 14 residues in the CDR3. V lost 6 bases to trimming and J lost 7 bases; unmatched junction nucleotides: 10. The CDR3 protein is CASTPGTTLNEQFF. CDR3 DNA sequence: TGTGCCAGCACACCAGGGACTACCCTTAATGAGCAGTTCTTC.

This clonotype was seen at least ten times. The library was prepared for alpha chains; this beta chain is a stray read, so its frequency means little. The rearrangement uses TRBV14 and TRBJ2-2; D is uncertain. This CDR3 has 11 residues. Trimming pared 3 bases from V and 9 bases from J, leaving 5 bases between. Germline loops: CDR1 SGHDN, CDR2 FVKESK. DNA for the CDR3: TGTGCCAGCAGCCAGAACCGGGAGCTGTTTTTT. Its translation is CASSQNRELFF. Drawing the rest from reference TRBV14 and TRBJ2-2, the complete variable domain is EAGVTQFPSHSVIEKGQTVTLRCDPISGHDNLYWYRRVMGKEIKFLLHFVKESKQDESGMPNNRFLAERTGGTYSTLKVQPAELEDSGVYFCASSQNRELFFGEGSRLTVL.

Regarding this clonotype: This beta chain was picked up by a library intended for alpha chains and is off target, so its count carries little meaning. V and J are TRBV5-1 and TRBJ2-3; TRBD2 might be the D (6 bases). Germline V gene sequence: CDR1 SGHRS, CDR2 YFSETQ. CDR3 length: 15 residues. The ends were cut back, 3 bases at V and 7 bases at J, with 18 bases in the middle. CDR3 DNA sequence: TGCGCCAGCAGCTCGACCGGGACTGGGAGCCATACGCAGTATTTT. Encoded protein: CASSSTGTGSHTQYF.

Note on this clonotype: The size of this beta chain means little, since it is a stray read in a library made for alpha chains. Written as DNA, the CDR3 is TGTGCCAGCAGTTACGGCGGGGTTGCAAACTTAAATGAAAAACTGTTTTTT. This translates into CASSYGGVANLNEKLFF. The chain is built from TRBV6-7 and TRBJ1-4; D remains ambiguous. TRBV6-7 is designated an ORF whose function remains uncertain. CDR3 length: 17 amino acids. Trimming took off 2 bases at V and 5 bases at J, with 18 bases between the two ends.

In its sample, this clonotype was seen many times. This beta chain is off target for a library built for alpha chains, so its abundance means little. The chain employs TRBV7-2 and TRBJ2-3, with D perhaps given as TRBD1 or TRBD2 (5 bases each). The CDR3 is made up of 18 amino acids. Germline CDR1 reads SGHTA; CDR2 reads FQGNSA. The V end lost 4 bases, the J end lost 0 bases, and 20 bases lay between the germline ends. The CDR3 bases are TGTGCCAGCAGCTCCCGGGACCAGGAACACTCAAGCACAGATACGCAGTATTTT. This codes for CASSSRDQEHSSTDTQYF.

As to this clonotype: This beta chain lies outside the target of a library built for alpha chains; its clone size means little. V is TRBV24-1 and J is TRBJ1-6, with D tentatively TRBD1 (5 bases). The CDR3 has 13 amino acids. Trimming pared 10 bases from V and 5 bases from J, leaving 11 bases between. Germline V gene data show CDR1 as KGHDR and CDR2 as SFDVKD. The CDR3 protein is CATADNHNSPLHF. The CDR3 region has the DNA TGTGCCACGGCGGACAACCATAATTCACCCCTCCACTTT.

This clonotype was counted at least ten times. The library was prepared for alpha chains; this beta chain is a stray read, so its frequency means little. The V gene is TRBV4-1, the J gene TRBJ2-5; the D gene could be TRBD1 or TRBD2 (6 bases each). This CDR3 has 17 residues. The V and J ends lost 0 bases and 5 bases respectively, with 19 bases between them. Germline V gene data show CDR1 as MGHRA and CDR2 as YSYEKL. CDR3 sequence reads: CASSQDKGGARGETQYF. CDR3 DNA sequence: TGCGCCAGCAGCCAAGATAAGGGGGGCGCACGAGGGGAGACCCAGTACTTC.

On this clonotype itself: This beta chain is a stray read from a library made for alpha chains; its abundance is not meaningful. The chain joins TRBV2 to TRBJ2-4, with a weak D call TRBD2 (5 bases). The germline CDR1 and CDR2 sequences are SNHLY and FYNNEI. Trimming removed 0 bases at V and 0 bases at J, with 15 bases between. The CDR3 contains 18 residues. The CDR3 region is CASSEALRGRLAKNIQYF. The CDR3 DNA sequence: TGTGCCAGCAGTGAAGCGCTTCGAGGGCGTCTAGCCAAAAACATTCAGTACTTC.

In the case of this clonotype: This beta chain came through as a stray read in a library set up for alpha chains, and its size says little. This CDR3 is CASSYREDTQYF. The CDR3 nucleotides read TGTGCCAGCAGTTATCGTGAAGATACGCAGTATTTT. This chain uses TRBV28 with TRBJ2-3; D gene unclear. Per the germline V gene, CDR1 is MDHEN and CDR2 is SYDVKM. The CDR3 runs to 12 residues. Trimming shortened V by 4 bases and J by 5 bases, and 7 bases separated the two germline ends.

This clonotype was observed at least ten times. This beta chain is an unintended read in a library built for alpha chains; its size means little. This chain joins TRBV12-3 or TRBV12-4 and TRBJ2-3; unclear D gene. The CDR3 contains 13 residues. The V end lost 6 bases, the J end lost 0 bases, and 7 bases lay between the germline ends. CDR3 DNA sequence: TGTGCCAGCAGCACACAGAGCACAGATACGCAGTATTTT. Translating it yields CASSTQSTDTQYF.

This clonotype was seen a handful of times. The size of this beta chain means little, since it is a stray read in a library made for alpha chains. The chain links TRBV4-1 to TRBJ1-6, with D possibly being TRBD1 (6 bases). V was shortened by 1 base and J by 7 bases, with 17 bases between the two germline ends. The CDR3 length is 17 residues. Germline CDR1 and CDR2: MGHRA and YSYEKL. The CDR3 reads CASSQGPGVMDNSPLHF. The CDR3 nucleotides are TGCGCCAGCAGCCAAGGGCCAGGGGTGATGGACAATTCACCCCTCCACTTT.

Judged by abundance, this clonotype is medium-sized (0.01 to 0.1%). This beta chain turned up in a library designed for alpha chains; as an off-target read, its abundance says little. The chain links TRBV12-3 or TRBV12-4 to TRBJ1-1; possibly TRBD1 for D (6 bases). V lost 6 bases and J 4 bases, leaving 18 bases between the germline ends. This CDR3 has 15 residues. The CDR3 bases are TGTGCCAGCAGGCGCTCGGGGAGGGGGAGCACTGAAGCTTTCTTT. Encoded protein: CASRRSGRGSTEAFF.

The table lists this clonotype with many counts. Because the library targeted alpha chains, this beta chain is an off-target read whose size means little. V usage is TRBV29-1 and J usage is TRBJ1-2; TRBD1 matches at 10 bases. This CDR3 has 14 amino acids. Germline CDR1 reads SQVTM; CDR2 reads ANQGSEA. Losses at the gene ends were 4 bases for V and 6 bases for J; bases not matched to a gene: 8. In DNA form, the CDR3 reads TGCAGCGTTGTGGATCCGGGACAGGGGCATGGCTACACCTTC. Encoded protein: CSVVDPGQGHGYTF.

This clonotype was seen at least ten times. This beta chain is an off-target read within a library intended for alpha chains, so its frequency means little. The genes are TRBV9 and TRBJ1-6; 9 bases match TRBD1. CDR3 length: 15 residues. Germline assignment: CDR1 SGDLS and CDR2 YYNGEE. The J segment lost 10 bases and the V segment lost 3 bases, leaving 8 bases of the junction unmatched. The CDR3 DNA sequence: TGTGCCAGCAGCGAGACACAGGGGGCTCGGTCACCCCTCCACTTT. Protein: CASSETQGARSPLHF.

About this clonotype itself: The junction shows a germline mismatch at one end, possibly a read error. Since it is a stray read in a library aimed at alpha chains, this beta chain has a size that is not meaningful. The chain carries TRBV9 and TRBJ2-3; TRBD2 matches 11 bases. This CDR3 is 15 amino acids long. Germline CDR1 SGDLS, CDR2 YYNGEE. CDR3: CASSLAGGPTDTQCF. CDR3 bases: TGTGCCAGCAGCCTAGCGGGGGGACCCACAGATACGCAGTGTTTT. Looking up the rest from reference TRBV9 and TRBJ2-3 gives the full variable domain: DSGVTQTPKHLITATGQRVTLRCSPRSGDLSVYWYQQSLDQGLQFLIQYYNGEERAKGNILERFSAQQFPDLHSELNLSSLELGDSALYFCASSLAGGPTDTQCFGPGTRLTVL.

This clonotype counts as medium-sized (0.01 to 0.1%). The library was designed around alpha chains, so this beta chain is a stray read whose abundance carries little weight. The CDR3: CASSLWTAASGYGYTF. The CDR3 DNA sequence: TGTGCCAGCAGTTTATGGACGGCAGCAAGCGGCTATGGCTACACCTTC. The chain combines TRBV28 with TRBJ1-2, with D hard to call. The V end lost 0 bases, the J end lost 4 bases, and 15 bases lay between the germline ends. Per germline, CDR1 MDHEN and CDR2 SYDVKM. The CDR3 is 16 amino acids.

The table lists this clonotype with a few counts. In a library made to pick up alpha chains, this beta chain is a stray read with a size that means little. This chain joins TRBV28 and TRBJ1-1; possibly TRBD1 for D (5 bases). The CDR3 has 16 residues. Trimming cost V 7 bases and J 1 base, with 19 bases left between them. CDR1 is MDHEN, CDR2 SYDVKM, per germline. CDR3 DNA: TGTGCCAGCACCCGGGGAATGGAAACAGGGAACACTGAAGCTTTCTTT. Amino acids: CASTRGMETGNTEAFF.

This clonotype was detected ten times or more. This beta chain slipped into a library made for alpha chains as a stray read, so its size is not meaningful. The rearrangement links TRBV11-2 to TRBJ2-5, with no clear D. The germline V and J ends were trimmed by 5 bases and 5 bases, with 15 bases remaining between them. This CDR3 has 14 amino acids. Per germline, CDR1 SGHAT and CDR2 FQNNGV. The chain's CDR3 is CASSQSWGRETQYF. CDR3 bases: TGTGCCAGCAGCCAATCCTGGGGTCGGGAGACCCAGTACTTC.

In the case of this clonotype: For a library built for alpha chains, this beta chain is a stray read; little rests on its size. The V call is TRBV5-1, the J call TRBJ2-7; the D gene is possibly TRBD1 (5 bases). Germline CDR1 SGHRS, CDR2 YFSETQ. V was shortened by 0 bases and J by 4 bases, with 17 bases between the two germline ends. The CDR3 totals 16 residues. CDR3 region: CASSLAGNRGQYEQYF. As DNA, the CDR3 is TGCGCCAGCAGCTTGGCAGGTAATAGGGGTCAGTACGAGCAGTACTTC.

This clonotype was seen ten or more times. This beta chain came through as a stray read in a library set up for alpha chains, and its size says little. The V and J genes are TRBV10-3 and TRBJ2-7; the D is unclear. V lost 8 bases to trimming and J lost 0 bases, with 23 bases between them. This CDR3 region has 17 residues. The V gene's germline CDR1 is ENHRY and CDR2 SYGVKD. The CDR3 sequence: CAIEKWSVTINSYEQYF. The DNA for the CDR3 is TGTGCCATCGAAAAATGGTCCGTAACTATAAACTCCTACGAGCAGTACTTC.

At least ten counts were recorded for this clonotype. In a library made to pick up alpha chains, this beta chain is a stray read with a size that means little. This chain links TRBV20-1 with TRBJ1-2, with TRBD1 as a possible D gene (5 bases). Deletions cut 1 base from V and 7 bases from J, with 19 bases between. CDR1 and CDR2 (germline): DFQATT, SNEGSKA (reference sequence). The CDR3 is made up of 15 amino acids. DNA for the CDR3: TGCAGTGCTAGAGTTGGGGGTCAACGAATGGGTGGCTACACCTTC. Its protein is CSARVGGQRMGGYTF.

This clonotype has ten or more counts. This beta chain was picked up by a library intended for alpha chains and is off target, so its count carries little meaning. The chain carries TRBV28 and TRBJ2-7, with no clear D. CDR1 is MDHEN and CDR2 is SYDVKM in the germline V gene. Deletions cut 2 bases from V and 5 bases from J, with 10 bases between. CDR3 length: 13 residues. CDR3: CASSLIQDHEQYF. In nucleotides, the CDR3 is TGTGCCAGCAGTTTAATCCAGGACCACGAGCAGTACTTC.

This clonotype was seen at least ten times. This beta chain appears as a stray read in a library generated for alpha chains; its size is not informative. This rearrangement joins TRBV7-2 to TRBJ1-2; tentative D call: TRBD1 (5 bases). The CDR3 runs 14 residues. V shed 4 bases and J shed 6 bases, with 15 bases lying between them. Germline V gives CDR1 SGHTA, CDR2 FQGNSA. The CDR3 protein is CASSSRPGRNGYTF. CDR3 bases: TGTGCCAGCAGCTCAAGGCCGGGGCGGAATGGCTACACCTTC.